This T cell receptor beta chain was recovered during a study of blood T cell repertoires in COVID-19. Study in general: Collection of acute and convalescent COVID-19 samples took place in the United States, Italy and Spain. The cDNA or gDNA used as material had been derived from T cells, B-cell-depleted T cells, or PBMCs.

Per the original methods: Nucleated cell number was recorded as an estimate derived from reference gene primer amplification. The method was immunoSEQ multiplex PCR; TCRdb's version includes in-frame clones alone and lacks a portion of them. V, J and clone size were drawn from that table, and D and trimming were deduced from the DNA. This table holds about 150,000 clones, about 80% found once. This CDR3 comprises 17 residues. The V segment lost 4 bases and the J segment 7 bases; nucleotides outside the gene matches: 11. In germline, CDR1 is ENHRY, CDR2 SYGVKD. Recovered status applied to Cohort 3 donors who had two consecutive negative PCRs. It also applied to those with clearance or with symptom resolution.

The sequence came from a woman between 50 and 59 years old who had recovered from COVID-19. The specimen sequenced was PBMCs or T cells enriched from blood (not recorded which). This rearrangement joins TRBV10-3 to TRBJ1-6; 9 nucleotides align to TRBD1. The CDR3 DNA reads TGTGCCATCAGTGGGGGACAGGGAATAACTTGGAATTCACCCCTCCACTTT. It specifies CAISGGQGITWNSPLHF.